Shown below are 22 T cell receptor beta chains from a single sample sequenced in a study of blood T cell repertoires in COVID-19. TCRdb keeps only in-frame clones here, not all; method: immunoSEQ multiplex PCR. In the table there are 13,000 or so clones, around four fifths of which are singletons. Sequencing was carried out using peripheral blood. The receptors derive from a woman older than 75 with acute or convalescent COVID-19.

The chain has TRBV19 and TRBJ1-3; D gene uncertain. V gave up 6 bases and J gave up 2 bases, with 11 bases separating them. CDR1 and CDR2 (germline): LNHDA, SQIVND (reference sequence). The CDR3 is 14 residues long. The CDR3 region has the DNA TGTGCCAGTAGGTCCCCTCCTACTGGAAACACCATATATTTT. Translating gives CASRSPPTGNTIYF.

The rearrangement joins TRBV29-1 to TRBJ1-1; D perhaps matches TRBD1 (5 bases). Trimming shortened V by 0 bases and J by 6 bases, and 8 bases separated the two germline ends. In germline, CDR1 is SQVTM, CDR2 ANQGSEA. The CDR3 is made up of 12 amino acids. CDR3 in DNA: TGCAGCGTTGAAGAGTCCAGGGCTGAAGCTTTCTTT. This translates into CSVEESRAEAFF.

The chain uses TRBV5-1 and TRBJ2-7, with TRBD1 as a possible D gene (6 bases). Germline V gene sequence: CDR1 SGHRS, CDR2 YFSETQ. V lost 0 bases and J lost 3, with 13 bases in between. The length of the CDR3 is 15 residues. CDR3 region: CASSLGSGGGYEQYF. The DNA of the CDR3 is TGCGCCAGCAGCTTGGGTAGTGGGGGCGGCTACGAGCAGTACTTC.

The genes are TRBV18 and TRBJ1-2; 9 bases map to TRBD1. This CDR3 comprises 14 residues. V dropped 5 bases and J dropped 3; count of bases not matched to a gene: 4. Per germline, CDR1 KGHSH and CDR2 LQKENI. In DNA form, the CDR3 reads TGTGCCAGCTCAACGGGACAGGGTGACTATGGCTACACCTTC. It encodes CASSTGQGDYGYTF.

The V call is TRBV7-6, the J call TRBJ2-6, with 9 nucleotides matching TRBD1. The V gene end was trimmed by 5 bases and the J gene end by 0 bases; junction bases not matched to a gene: 8. There are 18 residues in the CDR3. CDR1 is SGHVS and CDR2 is FNYEAQ in the germline V gene. The CDR3 DNA sequence: TGTGCCAGCAGCCCTAGGACAGGGGTCTTCTCTGGGGCCAACGTCCTGACTTTC. Translated, it gives CASSPRTGVFSGANVLTF. Drawing the rest from reference TRBV7-6 and TRBJ2-6, the complete variable domain is GAGVSQSPRYKVTKRGQDVALRCDPISGHVSLYWYRQALGQGPEFLTYFNYEAQQDKSGLPNDRFSAERPEGSISTLTIQRTEQRDSAMYRCASSPRTGVFSGANVLTFGAGSRLTVL.

J is TRBJ1-2 and V is TRBV7-2, with 7 bases lining up with TRBD1. CDR3 size: 13 residues. Losses at the gene ends were 5 bases for V and 3 bases for J; bases not matched to a gene: 3. CDR1 and CDR2 (germline): SGHTA, FQGNSA. This chain's CDR3 is CASSSGTDYGYTF. CDR3 nucleotide sequence: TGTGCCAGCAGCAGTGGGACAGACTATGGCTACACCTTC.

The rearrangement joins TRBV5-1 to TRBJ1-6; 11 bases fit TRBD1. The length of the CDR3 is 14 residues. Trimming removed 4 bases from V and 10 bases from J; junction bases left unmatched: 4. Per germline, CDR1 SGHRS and CDR2 YFSETQ. In DNA form, the CDR3 reads TGCGCCAGCAGCACGGGACAGGGGGACTCACCCCTCCACTTT. It translates to CASSTGQGDSPLHF.

The chain carries TRBV27 and TRBJ1-5; no definite D call. CDR3 length equals 13 residues. CDR1 is MNHEY, CDR2 SMNVEV, per germline (reference sequence). The V gene lost 6 bases and the J gene lost 3 bases, with 9 bases spanning the gap. CDR3 in amino acids: CASSWQINQPQHF. CDR3 sequence (DNA): TGTGCCAGCAGCTGGCAGATCAATCAGCCCCAGCATTTT.

This clone turned up a few times. The chain employs TRBV20-1 and TRBJ2-7, with TRBD2 as a possible D gene (5 bases). Germline V gene lookup returns CDR1 DFQATT and CDR2 SNEGSKA (reference sequence). This CDR3 is 11 amino acids long. V was trimmed by 3 bases and J by 4 bases, leaving 7 bases between them. This CDR3 reads CSASRDYEQYF. DNA for the CDR3: TGCAGTGCTAGTCGGGATTACGAGCAGTACTTC.

The chain carries TRBV15 and TRBJ2-1; 11 bases line up with TRBD1. J gave up 7 bases and V 1 base, and 18 bases lay outside the gene matches. Germline V gene lookup returns CDR1 LNHNV and CDR2 YYDKDF (reference sequence). The CDR3 consists of 20 residues. CDR3 sequence reads: CATSRVRTRDRGKKVNEQFF. CDR3 DNA sequence: TGTGCCACCAGCAGAGTGCGGACCCGGGACAGGGGGAAAAAAGTGAATGAGCAGTTCTTC.

J is TRBJ2-7 and V is TRBV4-3; TRBD1 matches 8 bases. The CDR3 runs 13 residues. V shed 8 bases and J 9 bases; nucleotides not matched to a gene: 12. CDR1 is LGHNA, CDR2 YSLEER, per germline. CDR3 amino acids: CASGAGQGGTQYF. The CDR3 coding sequence is TGCGCCAGCGGGGCCGGACAGGGAGGAACGCAGTACTTC.

The rearrangement uses TRBV19 and TRBJ2-2, with 9 bases matching TRBD1. CDR3 length equals 15 residues. J lost 4 bases, V lost 5 bases, and 5 bases had no gene match. Per the germline V gene, CDR1 is LNHDA and CDR2 is SQIVND (reference sequence). CDR3: CASSVGTGITGELFF. In DNA form, the CDR3 reads TGTGCCAGTAGTGTGGGGACAGGGATCACCGGGGAGCTGTTTTTT.

This clone was recorded once. The genes are TRBV7-7 and TRBJ2-1, with D tentatively TRBD2 (7 bases). Trimming removed 6 bases from V and 6 bases from J, with 18 bases in between. CDR3 length: 15 residues. Per the germline V gene, CDR1 is SSHAT and CDR2 is FNYEAQ (reference sequence). The CDR3 here is CASSLLGGAGNEQFF. CDR3 coding DNA: TGTGCCAGCAGTCTCCTGGGGGGGGCGGGCAATGAGCAGTTCTTC. The full variable domain, its missing parts supplied by reference TRBV7-7 and TRBJ2-1, is GAGVSQSPRYKVTKRGQDVTLRCDPISSHATLYWYQQALGQGPEFLTYFNYEAQPDKSGLPSDRFSAERPEGSISTLTIQRTEQRDSAMYRCASSLLGGAGNEQFFGPGTRLTVL.

V is TRBV9 and J is TRBJ2-5, with 11 bases matching TRBD2. The germline gives CDR1 SGDLS, CDR2 YYNGEE. The V segment lost 2 bases and the J segment 5 bases; nucleotides outside the gene matches: 11. The CDR3 runs to 17 residues. CDR3 DNA sequence: TGTGCCAGCAGCGTGGCTAGCGGGGGGTCTAGCTATGAGACCCAGTACTTC. Translating it yields CASSVASGGSSYETQYF.

There are a few counts of this clone. The V and J genes are TRBV5-1 and TRBJ1-6; the match to TRBD1 covers 10 bases. The length of the CDR3 is 16 residues. Looked up from germline, CDR1 is SGHRS and CDR2 is YFSETQ. The ends lost 5 bases at V and 8 bases at J; junction bases unmatched: 10. The CDR3 DNA follows: TGCGCCAGCAGTACCGTCCCCGGGACAGGGGATTCACCCCTCCACTTT. It yields the protein CASSTVPGTGDSPLHF.

This clone was recorded only once. The rearrangement links TRBV3-1 (or the pseudogene TRBV3-2) to TRBJ2-3, with 9 nucleotides matching TRBD2. CDR1 is LGHDT, CDR2 YNNKEL, per germline (reference sequence). CDR3 length equals 16 residues. V was pared by 3 bases and J by 3 bases, with 7 bases of the junction left unmatched. The CDR3 reads CASSQYSGGGTDTQYF. The CDR3 DNA is TGTGCCAGCAGCCAGTATAGCGGGGGAGGTACAGATACGCAGTATTTT.

The chain employs TRBV10-1 and TRBJ2-1; perhaps TRBD2 as D (5 bases). Per germline, CDR1 WNHNN and CDR2 SYGVQD (reference sequence). V lost 5 bases to trimming and J lost 9 bases, with 14 bases between them. CDR3 length equals 13 residues. CDR3 amino acids: CASSLTQGGEQFF. The CDR3 DNA reads TGCGCCAGCAGTTTGACCCAAGGAGGTGAGCAGTTCTTC.

This clone showed up just once. This chain connects TRBV5-1 to TRBJ2-7; no reliable D call. Trimming pared 0 bases from V and 0 bases from J, leaving 4 bases between. Germline-derived CDR1 and CDR2 are SGHRS and YFSETQ. The CDR3 covers 13 residues. The CDR3 sequence: CASSLGHSYEQYF. CDR3 nucleotide sequence: TGCGCCAGCAGCTTGGGACACTCCTACGAGCAGTACTTC. The full variable domain, completed using reference TRBV5-1 and TRBJ2-7, is KAGVTQTPRYLIKTRGQQVTLSCSPISGHRSVSWYQQTPGQGLQFLFEYFSETQRNKGNFPGRFSGRQFSNSRSEMNVSTLELGDSALYLCASSLGHSYEQYFGPGTRLTVT.

The chain couples TRBV12-3 or TRBV12-4 to TRBJ1-2, with a tentative D call TRBD1 (6 bases). V was shortened by 5 bases and J by 7 bases, with 14 bases between the two germline ends. This CDR3 is built from 13 residues. The CDR3 spells CASSNRDYGGYTF. The CDR3 DNA sequence: TGTGCCAGCAGTAACAGGGATTACGGTGGCTACACCTTC.

The chain joins TRBV12-3 or TRBV12-4 to TRBJ1-2; 8 bases are a match to TRBD1. The CDR3 extends over 13 amino acids. Trimming took 5 bases from V and 5 from J; bases not matched to a gene: 4. CDR3 protein: CASSSGQGYGYTF. DNA for the CDR3: TGTGCCAGCAGTAGTGGACAGGGATATGGCTACACCTTC.

This clone was recorded a few times. The genes are TRBV6-5 and TRBJ1-1; TRBD1 might be the D (5 bases). The CDR3 runs to 13 residues. The V gene's germline CDR1 is MNHEY and CDR2 SVGAGI. The ends were cut back, 6 bases at V and 3 bases at J, with 11 bases in the middle. The DNA for the CDR3 is TGTGCCAGCAGGAGGACAATCGACACTGAAGCTTTCTTT. This translates into CASRRTIDTEAFF.

The rearrangement uses TRBV24-1 and TRBJ2-1, with a tentative D call TRBD1 (6 bases). V lost 4 bases and J lost 7, with 19 bases in between. CDR3 length: 16 residues. Germline-derived CDR1 and CDR2 are KGHDR and SFDVKD. Here the CDR3 reads CATSDPKNGDTNEQFF. CDR3 nucleotide sequence: TGTGCCACCAGTGACCCAAAAAATGGGGACACTAATGAGCAGTTCTTC.